A selection of T cell receptor beta chains follows, all from one sample in a study of spatial heterogeneity in lung cancer. TCRdb analysed the 5' RACE reads with MiXCR anew, one entry per CDR3 protein. The sample yields about 48,000 distinct CDR3 sequences, 5.3% seen once. The material sequenced was PBMCs, taken at surgery. The receptors were sampled from a male donor with early-stage non-small cell lung cancer. The CDR3 runs from the conserved cysteine through the conserved F or W. Fields, in order: V gene, J gene, clone size, CDR3 protein. Some rows mark clone size as missing; the rest say once, few, many or name a class of expanded clone.

TRBV6-5	TRBJ2-7	many	CASRNSGATRGEQYF
TRBV7-9	TRBJ2-3	many	CASSLGRPGFPDTQYF
TRBV27	TRBJ1-2	NA	CASTDAQGRGYTF
TRBV28	TRBJ1-4	many	CASSATGRDEKLFF
TRBV7-2	TRBJ2-5	many	CASVRGLVETQYF
TRBV4-2	TRBJ2-5	NA	CASSQVGGTETEYF
TRBV4-1	TRBJ2-2	many	CASSRGSANTGELFF
TRBV3-1	TRBJ2-1	NA	CASSALPVPYNEQFF
TRBV19	TRBJ2-3	many	CASSIEGREVDTQYF
TRBV2	TRBJ2-7	few	CASSPSLEANEQYF
TRBV11-3	TRBJ2-3	NA	CASSLGGSADTQYF
TRBV4-2	TRBJ1-1	many	CASSGLGTGGRGTEAFF
TRBV28	TRBJ1-5	many	CASSFPDRQPQHF
TRBV7-2	TRBJ1-6	many	CASSPRPDSPLHF
TRBV29-1	TRBJ1-1	many	CSVGARGDTEAFF
TRBV11-2	TRBJ2-1	NA	CASSEAGLAGGRLFF
TRBV19	TRBJ2-2	few	CASSMEADGELFF
TRBV12-3/TRBV12-4	TRBJ2-7	many	CASGREGRIYEQYF
TRBV4-3	TRBJ2-1	many	CASSQVKPGEQFF
TRBV12-3/TRBV12-4	TRBJ2-7	NA	CASSLGQGNYEQYF
TRBV5-1	TRBJ1-4	many	CASSFGQVNEKLFF
TRBV5-1	TRBJ2-7	many	CASRADTDSYEQYF
TRBV18	TRBJ1-1	many	CASSPRHNIVEAFF
TRBV12-3/TRBV12-4	TRBJ1-5	few	CASSRDRIQPQHF
TRBV6-2/TRBV6-3	TRBJ2-1	many	CASIRGAQYNEQFF
TRBV5-1	TRBJ2-5	many	CASSDMAGRETQYF
TRBV7-2	TRBJ2-7	many	CASSGYYEQYF
TRBV6-6	TRBJ2-5	many	CASGGSAQETQYF
TRBV6-5	TRBJ2-2	many	CASSYSGAGRGPTGELFF
TRBV7-9	TRBJ2-2	few	CASPGGAGDNTGELFF
TRBV12-3/TRBV12-4	TRBJ2-3	NA	CASSLGQVVDTQYF
TRBV30	TRBJ2-1	many	CAWSVALVEQFF
TRBV5-1	TRBJ2-5	many	CASSPDRAFQETQYF
TRBV7-6	TRBJ2-1	NA	CASSADFYNEQFF
TRBV9	TRBJ1-2	many	CASSPPQGGVYGYTF
TRBV14	TRBJ1-1	few	CASSQYLGDPGAFF
TRBV11-3	TRBJ2-3	many	CASSPGRLDTQYF